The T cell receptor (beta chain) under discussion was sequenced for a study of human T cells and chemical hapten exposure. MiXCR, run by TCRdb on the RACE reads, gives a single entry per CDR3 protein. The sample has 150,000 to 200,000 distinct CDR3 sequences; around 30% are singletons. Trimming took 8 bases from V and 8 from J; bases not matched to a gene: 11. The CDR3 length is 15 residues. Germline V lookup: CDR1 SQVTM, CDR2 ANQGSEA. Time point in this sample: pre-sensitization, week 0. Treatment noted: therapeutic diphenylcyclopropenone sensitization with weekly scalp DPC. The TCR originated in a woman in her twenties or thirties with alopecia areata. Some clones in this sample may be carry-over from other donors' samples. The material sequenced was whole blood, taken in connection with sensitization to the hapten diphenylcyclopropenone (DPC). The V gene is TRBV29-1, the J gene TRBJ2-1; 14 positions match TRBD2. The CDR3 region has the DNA TGCAGCACTTCTCGACTAGCGGGAGGGCCCGATGAGCAGTTCTTC. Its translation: CSTSRLAGGPDEQFF.